Each of the 4 T cell receptor beta chains below was sequenced from the same sample in a study of blood T cell repertoires in COVID-19 (TCRdb year 2020). The library was obtained by the immunoSEQ multiplex PCR assay. Here the immuneACCESS table is served through TCRdb, limited to in-frame sequences with V and J called. Missing clones are a known gap in these copies; in checked studies unresolved V genes cover under half, and the rest lacks a known reason. Present in this sample are about 160,000 clones, 82% of which were seen just once. The ten most abundant clones make up around a sixth of the sample. Sequenced input: PBMCs or T cells enriched from blood (not recorded which). The receptors derive from a man aged 60 to 75 who had recovered from COVID-19.

The V call is TRBV9, the J call TRBJ2-2; weak D call: TRBD1 (6 bases). The CDR3 contains 15 residues. V gave up 0 bases and J gave up 1 base, with 7 bases separating them. Germline V gene data show CDR1 as SGDLS and CDR2 as YYNGEE. The CDR3 loop is CASSVGGRNTGELFF. DNA for the CDR3: TGTGCCAGCAGCGTAGGGGGGCGGAACACCGGGGAGCTGTTTTTT.

V usage is TRBV3-1 (or the pseudogene TRBV3-2) and J usage is TRBJ1-2, with a possible D match to TRBD1 (6 bases). The CDR3 loop spans 17 amino acids. V lost 4 bases, J lost 8 bases, and 26 bases lay in between. Germline-derived CDR1 and CDR2 are LGHDT and YNNKEL (reference sequence). The chain's CDR3 is CASSPNGGARSSYGYTF. CDR3 in DNA: TGTGCCAGCAGCCCCAATGGGGGGGCCCGTTCTTCCTACGGCTACACCTTC.

The chain carries TRBV19 and TRBJ2-1, with 10 bases matching TRBD2. The CDR3 spans 16 residues. CDR1 is LNHDA, CDR2 SQIVND, per germline (reference sequence). Trimming took 9 bases from V and 8 from J; bases not matched to a gene: 16. Here the CDR3 DNA reads TGTGCCAGCCTACCTAGCGGGAGAGGGGGTAGGGATGAGCAGTTCTTC. This sequence encodes CASLPSGRGGRDEQFF.

The rearrangement joins TRBV9 to TRBJ1-2; D might be TRBD1 (5 bases). In germline, CDR1 is SGDLS, CDR2 YYNGEE. This CDR3 comprises 14 residues. The V gene lost 3 bases and the J gene lost 8 bases, with 17 bases spanning the gap. The CDR3 reads CASSAGIRVGGYTF. CDR3 sequence (DNA): TGTGCCAGCAGCGCGGGCATCAGGGTTGGCGGCTACACCTTC.